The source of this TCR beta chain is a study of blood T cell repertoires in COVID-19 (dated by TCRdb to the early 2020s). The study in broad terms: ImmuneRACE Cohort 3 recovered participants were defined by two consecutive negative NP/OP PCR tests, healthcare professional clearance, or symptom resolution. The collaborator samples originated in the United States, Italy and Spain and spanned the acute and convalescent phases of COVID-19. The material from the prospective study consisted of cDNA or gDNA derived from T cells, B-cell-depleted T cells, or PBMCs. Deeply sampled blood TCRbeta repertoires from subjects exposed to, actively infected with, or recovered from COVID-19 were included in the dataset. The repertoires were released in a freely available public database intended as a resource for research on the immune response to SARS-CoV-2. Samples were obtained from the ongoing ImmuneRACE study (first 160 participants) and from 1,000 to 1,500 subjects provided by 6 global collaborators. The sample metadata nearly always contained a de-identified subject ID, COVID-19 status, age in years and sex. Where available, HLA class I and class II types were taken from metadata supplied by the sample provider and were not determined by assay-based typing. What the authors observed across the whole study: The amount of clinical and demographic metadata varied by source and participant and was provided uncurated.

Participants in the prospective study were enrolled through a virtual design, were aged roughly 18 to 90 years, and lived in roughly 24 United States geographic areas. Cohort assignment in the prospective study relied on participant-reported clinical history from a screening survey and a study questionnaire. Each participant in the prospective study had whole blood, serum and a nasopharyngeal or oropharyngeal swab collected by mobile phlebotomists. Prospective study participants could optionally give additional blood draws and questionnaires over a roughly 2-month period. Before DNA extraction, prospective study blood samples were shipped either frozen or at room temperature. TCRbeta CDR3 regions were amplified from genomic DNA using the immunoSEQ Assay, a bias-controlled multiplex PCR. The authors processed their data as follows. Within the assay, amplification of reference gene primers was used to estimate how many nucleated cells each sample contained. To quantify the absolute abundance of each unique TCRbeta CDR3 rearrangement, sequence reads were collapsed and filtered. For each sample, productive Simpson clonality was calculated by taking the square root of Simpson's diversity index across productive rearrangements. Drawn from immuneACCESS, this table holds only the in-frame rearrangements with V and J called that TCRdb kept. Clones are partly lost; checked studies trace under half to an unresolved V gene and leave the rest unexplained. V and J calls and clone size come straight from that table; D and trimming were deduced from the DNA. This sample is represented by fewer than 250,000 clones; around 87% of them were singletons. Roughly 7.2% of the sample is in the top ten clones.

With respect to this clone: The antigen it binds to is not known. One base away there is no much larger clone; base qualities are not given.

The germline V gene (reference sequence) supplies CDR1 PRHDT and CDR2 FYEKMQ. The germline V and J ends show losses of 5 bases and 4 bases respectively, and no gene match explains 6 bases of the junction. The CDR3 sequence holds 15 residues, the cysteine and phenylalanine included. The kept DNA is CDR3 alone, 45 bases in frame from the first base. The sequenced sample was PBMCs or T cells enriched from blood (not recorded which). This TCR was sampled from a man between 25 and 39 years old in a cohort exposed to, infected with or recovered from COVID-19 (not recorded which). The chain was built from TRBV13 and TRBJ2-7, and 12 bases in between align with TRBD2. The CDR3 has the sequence CASSPTGTSGYEQYF. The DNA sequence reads TGTGCCAGCAGCCCCACCGGGACTAGCGGGTACGAGCAGTACTTC.